This T cell receptor beta chain comes out of a study of CD8 T cells in ankylosing spondylitis. Whole-study findings and limits: As for the disease-linked clones, they showed a CD8+ phenotype and occurred at relatively low frequencies in peripheral blood. From matched ankylosing spondylitis synovial fluid, disease-linked clones were reportedly recovered at significantly enriched levels. Certain motif variants had earlier appeared in reactive arthritis synovial fluid and blood.

Trimming at V came to 6 bases and at J to 4 bases, leaving 6 bases not matched to a gene. Per germline, CDR1 SGHTA and CDR2 FQGNSA. The CDR3 spans 15 residues. TCRdb reprocessed the 5' RACE reads with MiXCR, giving one entry per CDR3 protein. The repertoire holds 200,000 to 300,000 distinct CDR3 sequences, over 9.5% seen once, with 2.5% to 3% in the top ten. This clonotype was counted many times. Its antigen is not known. The sample consisted of blood, either unsorted or a sorted T cell fraction (not recorded which). This receptor was obtained from a male donor with ankylosing spondylitis or in good health (not recorded which). This chain connects TRBV7-2 to TRBJ2-2; the match to TRBD1 covers 9 bases. CDR3 bases: TGTGCCAGCAGTAGGGACAGGGCCTCCACCGGGGAGCTGTTTTTT. Translated, it gives CASSRDRASTGELFF.